These T cell receptor beta chains were read from a single sample in a study of radiation and T cells in renal cell carcinoma. Data came from immunoSEQ multiplex PCR; TCRdb stores just in-frame clones and leaves some out. Of 45,000 to 55,000 clones in the sample, 75% to 85% were seen once. The sequenced sample was blood, obtained from a patient whose treatment included radiotherapy and nephrectomy. These TCRs come from a woman between 70 and 85 years old with renal cell carcinoma. Each CDR3 is given with its conserved first and last residue.

>TRBV6-5|TRBJ1-2
CASSYGGPGDPNGYTF
>TRBV11-3|TRBJ2-3
CASSLGGGTDTQYF
>TRBV11-2|TRBJ2-3
CASSPRRSGGLGDTQYF
>TRBV27|TRBJ1-2
CASSLHSGVGGYTF
>TRBV18|TRBJ2-3
CASSPGLGGDTQYF
>TRBV7-9|TRBJ2-1
CASSVGLAGVGEQFF
>TRBV2|TRBJ2-3
CASYSGSGTDTQYF
>TRBV19|TRBJ1-1
CASGDANTEAFF
>TRBV9|TRBJ1-1
CASIYRGAVEAFF
>TRBV18|TRBJ2-7
CASSPGLAGVDEQYF
>TRBV7-8|TRBJ2-5
CASSLRRRGETQYF
>TRBV19|TRBJ2-7
CASSIGGRLSGEQYF
>TRBV27|TRBJ1-1
CASRDRGGAFF
>TRBV4-3|TRBJ2-1
CASSRSGRANYNEQFF
>TRBV4-3|TRBJ1-2
CASSQDWTGRVGYTF
>TRBV29-1|TRBJ1-6
CSVEVGAGSPLHF
>TRBV5-5|TRBJ1-2
CASSLGLERGGYTF
>TRBV5-1|TRBJ2-5
CASRPAGEETQYF
>TRBV5-6|TRBJ2-1
CASSLASGEQFF